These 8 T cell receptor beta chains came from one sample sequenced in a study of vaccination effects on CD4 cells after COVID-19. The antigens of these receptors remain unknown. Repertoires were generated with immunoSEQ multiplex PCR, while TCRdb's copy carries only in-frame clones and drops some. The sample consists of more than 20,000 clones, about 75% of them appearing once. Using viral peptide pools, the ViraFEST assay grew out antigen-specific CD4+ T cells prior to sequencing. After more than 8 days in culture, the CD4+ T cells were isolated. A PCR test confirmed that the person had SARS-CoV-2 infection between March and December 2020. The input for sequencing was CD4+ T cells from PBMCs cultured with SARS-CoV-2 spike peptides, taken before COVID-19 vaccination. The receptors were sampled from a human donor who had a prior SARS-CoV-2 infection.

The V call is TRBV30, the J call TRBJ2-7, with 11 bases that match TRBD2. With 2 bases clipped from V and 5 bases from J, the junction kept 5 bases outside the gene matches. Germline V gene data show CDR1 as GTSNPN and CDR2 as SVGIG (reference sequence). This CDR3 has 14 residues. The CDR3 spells CAWSRLAGTHEQYF. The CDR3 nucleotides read TGTGCCTGGAGTAGACTAGCGGGAACACACGAGCAGTACTTC.

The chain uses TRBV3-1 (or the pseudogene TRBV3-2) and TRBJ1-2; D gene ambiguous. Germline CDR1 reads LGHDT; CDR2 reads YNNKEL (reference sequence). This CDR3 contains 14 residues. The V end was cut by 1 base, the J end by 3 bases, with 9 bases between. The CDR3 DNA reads TGTGCCAGCAGCCAAGCGGGTAGGGACTATGGCTACACCTTC. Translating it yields CASSQAGRDYGYTF.

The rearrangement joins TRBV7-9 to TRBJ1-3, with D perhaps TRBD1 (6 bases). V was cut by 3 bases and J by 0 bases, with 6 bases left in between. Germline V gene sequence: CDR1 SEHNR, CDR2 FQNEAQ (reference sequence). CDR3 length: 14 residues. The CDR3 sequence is CASSLDSSGNTIYF. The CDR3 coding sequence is TGTGCCAGCAGCTTGGACAGCTCTGGAAACACCATATATTTT.

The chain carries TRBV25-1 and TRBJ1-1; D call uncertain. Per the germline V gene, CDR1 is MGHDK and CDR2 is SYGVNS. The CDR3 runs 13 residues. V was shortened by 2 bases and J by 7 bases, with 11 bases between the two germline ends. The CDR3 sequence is CASSELPGNEAFF. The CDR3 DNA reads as TGTGCCAGCAGTGAACTCCCCGGGAATGAAGCTTTCTTT.

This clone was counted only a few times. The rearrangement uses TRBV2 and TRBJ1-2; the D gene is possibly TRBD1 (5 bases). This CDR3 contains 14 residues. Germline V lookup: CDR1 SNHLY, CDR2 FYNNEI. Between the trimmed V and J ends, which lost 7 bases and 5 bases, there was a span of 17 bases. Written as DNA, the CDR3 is TGTGCCAGCAAGTTTCAGGGTTCGAGGTATGGCTACACCTTC. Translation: CASKFQGSRYGYTF.

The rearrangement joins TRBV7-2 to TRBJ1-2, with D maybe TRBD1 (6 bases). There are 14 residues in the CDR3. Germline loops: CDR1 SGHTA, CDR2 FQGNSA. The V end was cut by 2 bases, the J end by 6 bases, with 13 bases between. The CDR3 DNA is TGTGCCAGCAGCTTACAGGGGAGGAGGGATGGCTACACCTTC. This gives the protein CASSLQGRRDGYTF.

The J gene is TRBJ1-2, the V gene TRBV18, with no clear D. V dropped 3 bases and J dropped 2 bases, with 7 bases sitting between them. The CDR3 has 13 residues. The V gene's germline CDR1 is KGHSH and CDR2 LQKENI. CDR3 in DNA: TGTGCCAGCTCACCTAACCAGAACTATGGCTACACCTTC. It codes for CASSPNQNYGYTF.

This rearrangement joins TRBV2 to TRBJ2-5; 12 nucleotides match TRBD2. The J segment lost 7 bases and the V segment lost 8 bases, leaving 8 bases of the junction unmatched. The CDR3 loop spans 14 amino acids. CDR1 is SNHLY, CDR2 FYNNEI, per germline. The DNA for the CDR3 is TGTGCCAGCGGACTAGCGGGGTCCTTGGGGACCCAGTACTTC. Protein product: CASGLAGSLGTQYF.